The clone carrying this TCR beta chain appeared many times. These data are taken from a study of identical twins. TCRdb re-analysed the 5' RACE reads in MiXCR, keeping a single row per CDR3 protein. The profile shows 570,000 or so distinct CDR3 sequences, more than 9% of them singletons. The CDR3 totals 14 residues. Trimming cost V 2 bases and J 5 bases; bases outside gene matches: 5. Germline CDR1 reads LGHDT; CDR2 reads YNNKEL (reference sequence). Another study also made use of these data, one on yellow fever vaccine responses in identical twins.

This receptor was obtained from a young woman in good health. The rearrangement uses TRBV3-1 and TRBJ2-5, with 7 bases that match TRBD1. Sequencing was carried out using PBMCs. CDR3 in DNA: TGTGCCAGCAGCCAACTAGGGGGCCGGGAGACCCAGTACTTC. Translated, it gives CASSQLGGRETQYF.